The rows below give T cell receptor beta chains drawn from one sample of a study of beta chain features in type 1 diabetes. The assay was immunoSEQ multiplex PCR, and TCRdb's table has in-frame clones only and misses some. Among about 650,000 clones listed, over 10% were seen once. Material: naive CD4+ T cells from blood. These receptors originate from a man in his thirties or forties with type 1 diabetes. Both conserved end residues are part of each CDR3. D genes are given only for firm matches. Clone sizes are given selectively: once, few, many, or a class where the clone is expanded.

TRBJ1-5 | few | TRBV5-6 | . | CASSSRGGQPQHF | TGTGCCAGCAGCTCCCGTGGAGGGCAGCCCCAGCATTTT
TRBJ2-3 | . | TRBV5-4 | TRBD1 | CASSLGQGMTDTQYF | TGTGCCAGCAGCTTGGGACAGGGGATGACAGATACGCAGTATTTT
TRBJ2-2 | few | TRBV29-1 | TRBD1 | CSVEGDSPGELFF | TGCAGCGTTGAGGGGGACAGCCCCGGGGAGCTGTTTTTT
TRBJ1-5 | few | TRBV2 | . | CAGRGSNQPQHF | TGTGCCGGACGGGGTAGCAATCAGCCCCAGCATTTT
TRBJ2-1 | . | TRBV6-1 | . | CASNKHRDNEQFF | TGTGCCAGCAACAAGCACAGGGACAATGAGCAGTTCTTC
TRBJ1-1 | few | TRBV25-1 | . | CASSASWGVNTEAFF | TGTGCCAGCAGTGCCTCGTGGGGGGTGAACACTGAAGCTTTCTTT
TRBJ1-1 | . | TRBV2 | . | CASIGTPNTEAFF | TGTGCCAGCATTGGGACACCGAACACTGAAGCTTTCTTT
TRBJ1-4 | few | TRBV27 | . | CASSGTATNEKLFF | TGTGCCAGCAGCGGGACGGCAACTAATGAAAAACTGTTTTTT
TRBJ2-2 | few | TRBV30 | TRBD2 | CAWSSSGGLPPNTGELFF | TGTGCCTGGAGTTCAAGCGGGGGCCTCCCCCCGAACACCGGGGAGCTGTTTTTT
TRBJ2-1 | . | TRBV11-2 | TRBD1 | CASSFGTGAYNEQFF | TGTGCCAGCAGCTTCGGGACAGGGGCCTACAATGAGCAGTTCTTC
TRBJ2-5 | . | TRBV7-8 | . | CASSLGASQETQYF | TGTGCCAGCAGCTTAGGGGCCTCCCAAGAGACCCAGTACTTC
TRBJ2-5 | few | TRBV7-2 | . | CASSPSGETQYF | TGTGCCAGCAGCCCCTCGGGGGAGACCCAGTACTTC
TRBJ2-3 | few | TRBV30 | TRBD1 | CAWGAGTGSTDTQYF | TGTGCCTGGGGCGCCGGGACAGGGAGCACAGATACGCAGTATTTT
TRBJ1-2 | . | TRBV29-1 | TRBD1 | CSVYRGQDGYTF | TGCAGCGTTTACAGGGGGCAAGATGGCTACACCTTC
TRBJ2-5 | . | TRBV18 | . | CASSPIRETQYF | TGTGCCAGCTCACCAATCCGCGAGACCCAGTACTTC
TRBJ1-6 | . | TRBV4-3 | . | CASSQGRDGVSPLHF | TGCGCCAGCAGCCAAGGAAGGGACGGTGTTTCGCCCCTCCACTTT
TRBJ1-5 | few | TRBV23-1 | TRBD1 | CASSPFGQEGNQPQHF | TGCGCCAGCAGTCCCTTCGGACAGGAAGGCAATCAGCCCCAGCATTTT
TRBJ2-7 | few | TRBV10-3 | TRBD1 | CAISLGQGSYEQYF | TGTGCCATCAGCCTTGGACAGGGCAGTTACGAGCAGTACTTC
TRBJ2-7 | . | TRBV6-1 | TRBD1 | CAISENGQGIHEQYF | TGTGCCATCAGTGAAAATGGACAGGGGATCCACGAGCAGTACTTC
TRBJ1-2 | few | TRBV29-1 | TRBD1 | CSVEDNRGNGYTF | TGCAGCGTTGAAGATAACAGGGGGAATGGCTACACCTTC
TRBJ1-2 | . | TRBV27 | TRBD1 | CASSLWDRDGYTF | TGTGCCAGCAGTTTGTGGGACAGGGATGGCTACACCTTC
TRBJ1-2 | few | TRBV9 | . | CASSVGSPGAYGYTF | TGTGCCAGCAGCGTGGGGTCCCCTGGGGCTTATGGCTACACCTTC
TRBJ2-3 | . | TRBV2 | TRBD2 | CASSERLAGGVRTQYF | TGTGCCAGCAGTGAAAGACTAGCGGGGGGTGTGCGTACGCAGTATTTT
TRBJ2-2 | . | TRBV5-4 | . | CASSPARGGTGELFF | TGTGCCAGCAGTCCCGCTCGGGGCGGGACCGGGGAGCTGTTTTTT
TRBJ2-5 | . | TRBV5-1 | . | CASSLVTALQETQYF | TGCGCCAGCAGCTTGGTTACAGCACTCCAAGAGACCCAGTACTTC
TRBJ2-5 | . | TRBV4-3 | . | CASSLSLSSPQETQYF | TGCGCCAGCAGCCTATCCCTCTCATCCCCCCAAGAGACCCAGTACTTC
TRBJ2-7 | . | TRBV7-2 | . | CASSRDYEQYF | TGTGCCAGCAGCCGCGACTACGAGCAGTACTTC
TRBJ1-1 | few | TRBV4-3 | . | CASSQDRGRNTEAFF | TGCGCCAGCAGCCAAGATCGTGGACGAAACACTGAAGCTTTCTTT
TRBJ1-1 | . | TRBV14 | . | CASSTDRNTEAFF | TGTGCCAGCAGCACGGACAGGAACACTGAAGCTTTCTTT
TRBJ2-1 | once | TRBV5-6 | TRBD2 | CASSWGLGFEQFF | TGTGCCAGCAGCTGGGGACTAGGCTTTGAGCAGTTCTTC
TRBJ2-1 | . | TRBV30 | TRBD1 | CAWRVTGGHNEQFF | TGTGCCTGGAGGGTGACAGGGGGCCACAATGAGCAGTTCTTC
TRBJ2-7 | . | TRBV6-5 | . | CASSTPSSYEQYF | TGTGCCAGCAGTACTCCTTCCTCCTACGAGCAGTACTTC
TRBJ1-2 | . | TRBV29-1 | TRBD1 | CSVLQGTNYGYTF | TGCAGCGTCTTACAGGGGACCAACTATGGCTACACCTTC
TRBJ1-2 | . | TRBV7-9 | . | CASSFDPNYGYTF | TGTGCCAGCAGCTTTGATCCTAACTATGGCTACACCTTC
TRBJ2-1 | few | TRBV5-1 | . | CASRSQTVRGEEQFF | TGCGCCAGCAGGTCCCAGACAGTACGAGGTGAGGAGCAGTTCTTC
TRBJ2-3 | . | TRBV7-2 | TRBD1 | CASSYFLTGTDTQYF | TGTGCCAGCAGCTATTTTCTGACAGGGACAGATACGCAGTATTTT
TRBJ2-3 | . | TRBV23-1 | . | CASSQSCPARMQYF | TGCGCCAGCAGTCAATCATGCCCCGCAAGGATGCAGTATTTT
TRBJ1-1 | . | TRBV2 | . | CASTMTGTVNTEAFF | TGTGCCAGCACTATGACCGGGACGGTGAACACTGAAGCTTTCTTT
TRBJ1-1 | . | TRBV7-8 | . | CASSLVNTEAFF | TGTGCCAGCAGCTTAGTGAACACTGAAGCTTTCTTT
TRBJ2-6 | . | TRBV18 | . | CASSPQELQSGANVLTF | TGTGCCAGCTCACCACAGGAGCTTCAATCTGGGGCCAACGTCCTGACTTTC
TRBJ2-5 | . | TRBV6-5 | . | CASSYRWDAQTQYF | TGTGCCAGCAGTTACCGTTGGGACGCCCAGACCCAGTACTTC